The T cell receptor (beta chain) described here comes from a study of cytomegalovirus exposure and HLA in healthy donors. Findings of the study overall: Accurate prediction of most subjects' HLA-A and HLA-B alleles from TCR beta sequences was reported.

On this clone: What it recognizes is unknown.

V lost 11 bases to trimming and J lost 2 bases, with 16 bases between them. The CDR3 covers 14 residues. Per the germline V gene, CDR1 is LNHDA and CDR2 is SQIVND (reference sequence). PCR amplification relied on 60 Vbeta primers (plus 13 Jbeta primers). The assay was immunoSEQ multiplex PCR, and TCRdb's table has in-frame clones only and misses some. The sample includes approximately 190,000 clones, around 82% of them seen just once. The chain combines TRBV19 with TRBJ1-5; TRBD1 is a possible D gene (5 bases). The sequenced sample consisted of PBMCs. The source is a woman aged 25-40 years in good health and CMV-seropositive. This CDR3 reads CASKGTGGNQPQHF. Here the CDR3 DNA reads TGTGCCTCCAAAGGAACGGGGGGCAATCAGCCCCAGCATTTT.